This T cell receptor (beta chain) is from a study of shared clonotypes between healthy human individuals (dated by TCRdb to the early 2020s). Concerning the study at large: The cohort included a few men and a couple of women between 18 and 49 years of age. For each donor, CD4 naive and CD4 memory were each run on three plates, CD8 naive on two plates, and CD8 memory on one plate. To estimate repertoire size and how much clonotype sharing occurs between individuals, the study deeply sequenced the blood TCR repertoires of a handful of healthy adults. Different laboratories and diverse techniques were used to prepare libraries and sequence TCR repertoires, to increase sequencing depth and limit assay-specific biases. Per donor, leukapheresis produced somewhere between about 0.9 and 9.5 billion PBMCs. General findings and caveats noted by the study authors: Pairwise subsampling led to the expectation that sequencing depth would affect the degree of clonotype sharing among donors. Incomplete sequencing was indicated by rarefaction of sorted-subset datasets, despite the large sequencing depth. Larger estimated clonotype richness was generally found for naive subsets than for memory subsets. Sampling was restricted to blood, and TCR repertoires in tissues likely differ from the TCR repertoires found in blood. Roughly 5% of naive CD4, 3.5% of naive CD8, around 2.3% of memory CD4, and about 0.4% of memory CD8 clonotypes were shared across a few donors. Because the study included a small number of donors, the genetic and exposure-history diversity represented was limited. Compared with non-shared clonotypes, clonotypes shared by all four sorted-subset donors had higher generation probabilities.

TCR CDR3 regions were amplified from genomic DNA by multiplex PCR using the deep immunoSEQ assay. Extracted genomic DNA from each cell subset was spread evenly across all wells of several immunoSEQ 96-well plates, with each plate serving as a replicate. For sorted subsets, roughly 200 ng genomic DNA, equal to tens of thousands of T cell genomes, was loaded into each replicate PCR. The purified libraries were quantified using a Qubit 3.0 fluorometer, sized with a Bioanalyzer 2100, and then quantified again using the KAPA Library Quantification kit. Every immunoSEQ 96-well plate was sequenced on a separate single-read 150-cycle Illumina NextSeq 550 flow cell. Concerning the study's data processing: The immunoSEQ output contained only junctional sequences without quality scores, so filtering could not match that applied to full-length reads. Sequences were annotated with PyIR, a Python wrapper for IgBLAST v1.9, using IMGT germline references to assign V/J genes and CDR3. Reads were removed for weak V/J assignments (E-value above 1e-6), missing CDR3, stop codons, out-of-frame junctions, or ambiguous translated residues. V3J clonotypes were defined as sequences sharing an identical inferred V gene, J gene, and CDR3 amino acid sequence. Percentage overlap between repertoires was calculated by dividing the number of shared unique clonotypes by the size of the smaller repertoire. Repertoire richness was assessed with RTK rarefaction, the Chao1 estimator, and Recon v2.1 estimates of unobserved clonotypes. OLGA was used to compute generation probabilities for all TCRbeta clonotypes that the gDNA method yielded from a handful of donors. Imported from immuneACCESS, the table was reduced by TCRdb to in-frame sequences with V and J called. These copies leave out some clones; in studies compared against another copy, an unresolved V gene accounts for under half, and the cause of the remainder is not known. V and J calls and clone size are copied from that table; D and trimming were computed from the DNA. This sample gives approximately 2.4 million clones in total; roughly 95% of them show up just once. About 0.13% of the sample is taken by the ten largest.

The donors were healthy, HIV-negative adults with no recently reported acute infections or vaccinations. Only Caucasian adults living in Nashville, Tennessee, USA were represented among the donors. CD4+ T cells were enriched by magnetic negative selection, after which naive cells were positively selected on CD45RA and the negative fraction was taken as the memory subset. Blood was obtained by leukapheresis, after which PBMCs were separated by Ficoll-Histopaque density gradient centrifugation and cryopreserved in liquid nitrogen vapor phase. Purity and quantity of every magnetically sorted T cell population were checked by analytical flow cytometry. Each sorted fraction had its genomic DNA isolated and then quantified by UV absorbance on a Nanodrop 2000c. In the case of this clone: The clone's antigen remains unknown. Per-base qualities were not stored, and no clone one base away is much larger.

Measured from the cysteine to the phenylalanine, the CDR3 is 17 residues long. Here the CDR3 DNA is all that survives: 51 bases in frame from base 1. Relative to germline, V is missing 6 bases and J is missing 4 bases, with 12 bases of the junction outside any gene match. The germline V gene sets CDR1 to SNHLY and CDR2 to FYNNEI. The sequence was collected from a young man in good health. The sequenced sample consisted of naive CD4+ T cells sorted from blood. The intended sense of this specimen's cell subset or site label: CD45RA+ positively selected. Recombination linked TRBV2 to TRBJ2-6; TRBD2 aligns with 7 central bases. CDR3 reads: CASSLEGIAGGANVLTF. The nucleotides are TGTGCCAGCAGCCTAGAGGGAATAGCGGGCGGGGCCAACGTCCTGACTTTC.